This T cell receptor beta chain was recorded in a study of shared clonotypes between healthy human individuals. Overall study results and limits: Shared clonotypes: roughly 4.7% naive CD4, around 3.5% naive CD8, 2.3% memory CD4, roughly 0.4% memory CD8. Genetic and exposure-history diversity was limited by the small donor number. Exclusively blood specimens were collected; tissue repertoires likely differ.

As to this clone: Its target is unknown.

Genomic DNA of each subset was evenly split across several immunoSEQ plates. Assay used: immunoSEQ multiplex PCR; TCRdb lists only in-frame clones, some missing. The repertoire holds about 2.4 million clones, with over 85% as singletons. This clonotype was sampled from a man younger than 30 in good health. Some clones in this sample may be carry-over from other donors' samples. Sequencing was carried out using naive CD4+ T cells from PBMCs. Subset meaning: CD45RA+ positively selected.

CDR3 region: CASRPLDRSNQPQHF. The CDR3 bases are TGTGCCAGCCGCCCTCTTGACAGGAGCAATCAGCCCCAGCATTTT. The V gene is TRBV28, the J gene TRBJ1-5; tentatively, D is TRBD1 (6 bases). Trimming removed 8 bases at V and 1 base at J, with 15 bases between. The CDR3 extends over 15 amino acids. The V gene's germline CDR1 is MDHEN and CDR2 SYDVKM.